These 32 T cell receptor beta chains originate from one sample sequenced in a study of T cell responses to AZD1222 COVID-19 vaccine (dated by TCRdb to the early 2020s). Library preparation employed the immunoSEQ multiplex PCR assay. Not all clones reach the TCRdb copy of this immuneACCESS table, which keeps in-frame sequences only. Checked studies attribute under half of the gap to unresolved V genes and leave the rest unexplained. This sample comprises 75,000 to 100,000 clones, roughly 88% of them detected only once. The ten largest clones add up to 2.8% of the sample. The sample's time point label is to be understood as: baseline before first vaccination. Material: peripheral blood, obtained on day 0 of AZD1222 vaccination. Receptors originate from an adult in good health.

The chain has TRBV12-3 or TRBV12-4 and TRBJ2-3; no clear D. Between the trimmed V and J ends, which lost 2 bases and 5 bases, there was a span of 8 bases. The CDR3 is 13 amino acids. CDR3 amino acids: CASSLPVLDTQYF. In DNA, the CDR3 is TGTGCCAGCAGTTTACCAGTCTTAGATACGCAGTATTTT.

The V call is TRBV7-8, the J call TRBJ1-2; D is ambiguous. CDR3 size: 18 residues. From germline, CDR1 is SGHVS and CDR2 FQNEAQ. The V and J ends lost 5 bases and 1 base respectively, with 23 bases between them. The CDR3 reads CASSASWNHGPINYGYTF. As DNA, the CDR3 is TGTGCCAGCAGCGCATCGTGGAACCACGGCCCGATTAACTATGGCTACACCTTC.

This clone has only a few counts. This sequence joins TRBV19 and TRBJ2-1; the match to TRBD2 covers 9 bases. The germline gives CDR1 LNHDA, CDR2 SQIVND (reference sequence). CDR3 size: 15 residues. V shed 5 bases and J 3 bases; nucleotides not matched to a gene: 5. In nucleotides, the CDR3 is TGTGCCAGTAGTCCAGCGGGAGGATACTACAATGAGCAGTTCTTC. Translating gives CASSPAGGYYNEQFF.

This clone has a single count. The rearrangement joins TRBV7-8 to TRBJ2-1; a weak D match, TRBD1 (7 bases). CDR1 and CDR2 (germline): SGHVS, FQNEAQ. V was pared by 5 bases and J by 2 bases, with 22 bases between. The CDR3 is 18 residues long. CDR3 nucleotide sequence: TGTGCCAGCAGCGGGCGAAAAGACAGGGAGGCCGCCTACAATGAGCAGTTCTTC. As protein: CASSGRKDREAAYNEQFF. Full variable domain (missing parts from reference TRBV7-8 and TRBJ2-1): GAGVSQSPRYKVAKRGQDVALRCDPISGHVSLFWYQQALGQGPEFLTYFQNEAQLDKSGLPSDRFFAERPEGSVSTLKIQRTQQEDSAVYLCASSGRKDREAAYNEQFFGPGTRLTVL.

This chain joins TRBV6-1 and TRBJ2-1, with TRBD1 as a possible D gene (6 bases). Germline V gene data show CDR1 as MNHNS and CDR2 as SASEGT. The V end was cut by 2 bases, the J end by 5 bases, with 10 bases between. CDR3 length equals 14 residues. The CDR3 protein is CASSELQGHNEQFF. In DNA, the CDR3 is TGTGCCAGCAGTGAACTACAGGGTCACAATGAGCAGTTCTTC.

The CDR3 reads CASSQLSGPAKNIQYF. The CDR3 bases are TGTGCCAGCTCACAGTTATCTGGTCCAGCCAAAAACATTCAGTACTTC. The rearrangement uses TRBV18 and TRBJ2-4; D is unresolved. There are 16 residues in the CDR3. Per germline, CDR1 KGHSH and CDR2 LQKENI. V shed 4 bases and J shed 0 bases, with 13 bases lying between them.

The rearrangement links TRBV5-1 to TRBJ1-1; D call uncertain. Germline V gene lookup returns CDR1 SGHRS and CDR2 YFSETQ. Trimming removed 0 bases from V and 7 bases from J, with 7 bases in between. The CDR3 consists of 12 residues. The CDR3 reads CASSLEGIEAFF. CDR3 coding DNA: TGCGCCAGCAGCTTGGAGGGCATTGAAGCTTTCTTT.

The rearrangement links TRBV10-3 to TRBJ1-2; the match to TRBD1 covers 9 bases. Unmatched junction bases numbered 7, after V lost 2 bases and J lost 0 bases. CDR3 length: 17 amino acids. Germline CDR1 ENHRY, CDR2 SYGVKD. The CDR3 spells CAISEQQGAPPNYGYTF. The CDR3 DNA follows: TGTGCCATCAGTGAGCAACAGGGGGCACCTCCTAACTATGGCTACACCTTC.

The gene calls are TRBV4-1 and TRBJ1-1, with unresolved D. The V and J ends lost 0 bases and 2 bases respectively, with 10 bases between them. Germline CDR1 and CDR2: MGHRA and YSYEKL. The CDR3 has 15 amino acids. The CDR3 loop reads CASSQDQTGNTEAFF. Written as DNA, the CDR3 is TGCGCCAGCAGCCAAGATCAAACGGGAAACACTGAAGCTTTCTTT.

The chain combines TRBV5-1 with TRBJ1-1; 7 bases match TRBD1. Trimming cost V 4 bases and J 0 bases; bases outside gene matches: 12. The CDR3 consists of 17 residues. Per germline, CDR1 SGHRS and CDR2 YFSETQ. DNA for the CDR3: TGCGCCAGCAGCGGCGGCTACAGGGGTAAGATGAACACTGAAGCTTTCTTT. It specifies CASSGGYRGKMNTEAFF.

This chain joins TRBV6-2 or TRBV6-3 and TRBJ2-5; 8 nucleotides agree with TRBD2. Germline loops: CDR1 MNHEY, CDR2 SVGEGT. With V trimmed by 2 bases and J by 1 base, 3 bases remained unmatched. There are 15 residues in the CDR3. The CDR3 is CASSYAGGLQETQYF. The CDR3 coding sequence is TGTGCCAGCAGTTACGCGGGAGGCCTCCAAGAGACCCAGTACTTC.

This clone was found once. J is TRBJ2-7 and V is TRBV18; D possibly corresponds to TRBD1 (6 bases). From germline, CDR1 is KGHSH and CDR2 LQKENI. V was pared by 2 bases and J by 4 bases, with 15 bases between. This CDR3 has 15 amino acids. CDR3 nucleotides: TGTGCCAGCTCACCATTCTCAGGGGTTAATTACGAGCAGTACTTC. This sequence encodes CASSPFSGVNYEQYF.

V usage is TRBV5-1 and J usage is TRBJ2-7, with TRBD2 identical over 11 bases. Germline CDR1 is SGHRS and CDR2 is YFSETQ. The trim removed 2 bases at V and 4 bases at J, leaving 5 bases unmatched. The CDR3 extends over 15 amino acids. CDR3 DNA sequence: TGCGCCAGCAGCTTCTCGGTAGCGGGAGGGTACGAGCAGTACTTC. The encoded protein is CASSFSVAGGYEQYF.

V usage is TRBV30 and J usage is TRBJ1-2; 7 nucleotides agree with TRBD1. Germline trimming cut 1 base from V and 3 bases from J; bases unmatched to any gene: 2. The CDR3 length is 13 residues. Germline CDR1 reads GTSNPN; CDR2 reads SVGIG (reference sequence). This CDR3 is CAWSEGADYGYTF. CDR3 DNA sequence: TGTGCCTGGAGTGAGGGGGCCGACTATGGCTACACCTTC.

This clone was picked up one time. This sequence joins TRBV27 and TRBJ1-2; 7 bases are shared with TRBD1. The V segment lost 8 bases and the J segment 2 bases; nucleotides outside the gene matches: 8. The CDR3 runs to 14 residues. The V gene's germline CDR1 is MNHEY and CDR2 SMNVEV (reference sequence). The CDR3 bases are TGTGCCAGCCGGCTAAGGGGACAGAACTATGGCTACACCTTC. Its translation: CASRLRGQNYGYTF.

This chain uses TRBV9 with TRBJ2-3, with no clear D. This CDR3 is built from 15 residues. The V and J ends lost 0 bases and 0 bases respectively, with 8 bases between them. CDR1 and CDR2 from the germline V gene are SGDLS and YYNGEE. CDR3 sequence reads: CASSVAGYSTDTQYF. CDR3 coding DNA: TGTGCCAGCAGCGTAGCGGGCTATAGCACAGATACGCAGTATTTT.

This chain joins TRBV5-1 and TRBJ1-3; possibly TRBD1 for D (5 bases). This CDR3 has 15 residues. CDR1 and CDR2 (germline): SGHRS, YFSETQ. V was trimmed by 1 base and J by 1 base, leaving 9 bases between them. The CDR3: CASSLTSGSGNTIYF. DNA of the CDR3: TGCGCCAGCAGCTTGACCTCAGGGTCTGGAAACACCATATATTTT.

This chain's CDR3 is CASSPERGNEQFF. CDR3 coding DNA: TGTGCCAGCAGCCCGGAGCGGGGGAATGAGCAGTTCTTC. The chain has TRBV5-5 and TRBJ2-1, with TRBD2 matching over 8 bases. Germline V lookup: CDR1 SGHKS, CDR2 YYEKEE (reference sequence). V was clipped by 4 bases and J by 7 bases; unmatched bases: 4. CDR3 size: 13 residues.

The chain links TRBV5-4 to TRBJ2-7, with 14 bases identical to TRBD2. Losses at the gene ends were 4 bases for V and 4 bases for J; bases not matched to a gene: 4. There are 15 residues in the CDR3. Germline V gene data show CDR1 as SGHNT and CDR2 as YYREEE (reference sequence). Here the CDR3 DNA reads TGTGCCAGCAGCCTGGGACTAGCGGGGGCTTACGAGCAGTACTTC. Its translation is CASSLGLAGAYEQYF.

This chain uses TRBV29-1 with TRBJ2-3, with D unclear. The CDR3 contains 14 residues. Germline V gives CDR1 SQVTM, CDR2 ANQGSEA. The V end lost 2 bases, the J end lost 6 bases, and 15 bases lay between the germline ends. The CDR3 nucleotides read TGCAGCGTTGAATCCCCGAACGATCCCGATACGCAGTATTTT. Amino acid sequence: CSVESPNDPDTQYF.

V and J are TRBV9 and TRBJ2-7; 10 bases line up with TRBD2. Trimming at V came to 5 bases and at J to 5 bases, leaving 10 bases not matched to a gene. This CDR3 is built from 15 residues. Germline V CDR1 and CDR2: SGDLS, YYNGEE. CDR3 sequence reads: CASSYSGRSYDEQYF. Here the CDR3 DNA reads TGTGCCAGCAGTTATAGCGGGAGGTCGTACGACGAGCAGTACTTC.

The chain is built from TRBV3-1 (or the pseudogene TRBV3-2) and TRBJ2-7, with 10 bases matching TRBD1. V lost 2 bases to trimming and J lost 6 bases; unmatched junction nucleotides: 1. The germline V gene encodes CDR1 LGHDT and CDR2 YNNKEL (reference sequence). CDR3 size: 13 residues. The CDR3 DNA sequence: TGTGCCAGCAGCCAAAGACAGGGGGCCGAGCAGTACTTC. Translation gives CASSQRQGAEQYF.

The V gene is TRBV6-4, the J gene TRBJ2-3; 8 bases match TRBD2. This CDR3 is built from 15 residues. CDR1 and CDR2 from the germline V gene are MRHNA and SNTAGT. V shed 6 bases, J shed 5 bases, and the junction held 10 bases outside the gene matches. CDR3 DNA sequence: TGTGCCAGCAGCCCGACGAGCGGGAGTAGAGATACGCAGTATTTT. As protein: CASSPTSGSRDTQYF.

Only one count was recorded for this clone. Other DNA sequences in this sample translate to the same CDR3. This chain connects TRBV5-1 to TRBJ1-6; D unclear. CDR1 SGHRS and CDR2 YFSETQ come from the germline V gene. There are 14 residues in the CDR3. V was cut by 2 bases and J by 5 bases, with 8 bases left in between. For the CDR3, the DNA is TGCGCCAGCAGCTTAGGACTGGATAATTCACCCCTCCACTTT. As protein: CASSLGLDNSPLHF. Full variable domain (rest looked up from reference TRBV5-1 and TRBJ1-6): KAGVTQTPRYLIKTRGQQVTLSCSPISGHRSVSWYQQTPGQGLQFLFEYFSETQRNKGNFPGRFSGRQFSNSRSEMNVSTLELGDSALYLCASSLGLDNSPLHFGNGTRLTVT.

The chain employs TRBV7-2 and TRBJ1-6; tentative D call: TRBD1 (5 bases). V was shortened by 4 bases and J by 5 bases, with 15 bases between the two germline ends. The CDR3 contains 16 residues. Germline CDR1 and CDR2: SGHTA and FQGNSA. The CDR3 region has the DNA TGTGCCAGCAGCTCGAAGACAGCCGAAAATAATTCACCCCTCCACTTT. This encodes CASSSKTAENNSPLHF.

This clone appeared once. This chain connects TRBV13 to TRBJ2-1; 8 bases align to TRBD1. This CDR3 has 16 residues. Looked up from germline, CDR1 is PRHDT and CDR2 is FYEKMQ (reference sequence). V lost 5 bases and J lost 6; bases outside the gene matches: 12. The CDR3 region is CASSPRQGAFFNEQFF. CDR3 bases: TGTGCCAGCAGCCCGCGGCAGGGGGCCTTTTTCAATGAGCAGTTCTTC.

This chain joins TRBV3-1 (or the pseudogene TRBV3-2) and TRBJ1-3; D not resolved. Deletions cut 5 bases from V and 3 bases from J, with 8 bases between. Germline assignment: CDR1 LGHDT and CDR2 YNNKEL (reference sequence). The CDR3 covers 13 residues. Here the CDR3 reads CASSNSHGNTIYF. In DNA form, the CDR3 reads TGTGCCAGCAGCAACTCCCATGGAAACACCATATATTTT.

This clone appeared a single time. The chain joins TRBV2 to TRBJ2-2, with D perhaps assigned TRBD1 or TRBD2 (9 bases each). The CDR3 has 16 residues. Germline loops: CDR1 SNHLY, CDR2 FYNNEI. V was shortened by 6 bases and J by 4 bases, with 18 bases between the two germline ends. This chain's CDR3 is CASSSLAGQGTGELFF. The CDR3 DNA reads as TGTGCCAGCAGCTCGCTAGCGGGACAGGGCACCGGGGAGCTGTTTTTT.

The chain couples TRBV5-1 to TRBJ1-1; weak D call: TRBD1 (6 bases). Germline CDR1 reads SGHRS; CDR2 reads YFSETQ. V lost 0 bases and J 1 base, leaving 13 bases between the germline ends. CDR3 length: 16 amino acids. CDR3 loop: CASSLVGGKGNTEAFF. The DNA for the CDR3 is TGCGCCAGCAGCTTGGTAGGGGGTAAAGGGAACACTGAAGCTTTCTTT.

The chain recombines TRBV6-6 with TRBJ2-7; TRBD2 agrees at 11 bases. Germline trimming cut 5 bases from V and 5 bases from J; bases unmatched to any gene: 14. The CDR3 loop spans 17 amino acids. CDR1 is MNHNY, CDR2 SVGAGI, per germline (reference sequence). The CDR3 region has the DNA TGTGCCAGCAGTCATCCAGGGACTAGCGGTACGATCAACGAGCAGTACTTC. Translating it yields CASSHPGTSGTINEQYF.

The chain is built from TRBV9 and TRBJ2-3, with 13 bases identical to TRBD2. Germline V gene data show CDR1 as SGDLS and CDR2 as YYNGEE. The CDR3 has 16 amino acids. Unmatched junction bases numbered 8, after V lost 4 bases and J lost 6 bases. CDR3 in DNA: TGTGCCAGCAGCAGCGGGACTAGCGGGACCAAGGATACGCAGTATTTT. Translated, it gives CASSSGTSGTKDTQYF.

V is TRBV28 and J is TRBJ1-2, with no clear D. V was shortened by 6 bases and J by 3 bases, with 11 bases between the two germline ends. The CDR3 is 13 amino acids. From germline, CDR1 is MDHEN and CDR2 SYDVKM. The CDR3 nucleotides are TGTGCCAGCAGGATCGGGAAGGACTATGGCTACACCTTC. This translates into CASRIGKDYGYTF.